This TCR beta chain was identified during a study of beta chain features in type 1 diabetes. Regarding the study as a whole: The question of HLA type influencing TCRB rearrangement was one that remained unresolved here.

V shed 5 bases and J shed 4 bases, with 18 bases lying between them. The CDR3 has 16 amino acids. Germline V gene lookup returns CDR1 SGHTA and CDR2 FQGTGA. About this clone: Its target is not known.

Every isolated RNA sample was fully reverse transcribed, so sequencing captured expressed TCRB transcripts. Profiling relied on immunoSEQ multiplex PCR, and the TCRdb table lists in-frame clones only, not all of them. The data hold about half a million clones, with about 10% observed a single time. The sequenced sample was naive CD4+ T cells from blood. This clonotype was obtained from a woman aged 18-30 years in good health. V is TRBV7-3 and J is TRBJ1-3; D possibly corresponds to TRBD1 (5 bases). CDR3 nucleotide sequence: TGTGCCAGCAGCCGAGGACCCATCGAGGGGGGAAACACCATATATTTT. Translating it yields CASSRGPIEGGNTIYF.